Given below is one T cell receptor beta chain in context. The germline V gene encodes CDR1 LNHDA and CDR2 SQIVND (reference sequence). The V end lost 5 bases, the J end lost 5 bases, and 15 bases lay between the germline ends. CDR3 length: 14 residues. The sample is drawn from a study of control samples from healthy donors and cancer patients. The method was immunoSEQ multiplex PCR; TCRdb's version includes in-frame clones alone and lacks a portion of them. In the table there are about 180,000 clones, about 91% of which are singletons. The specimen was blood. The chain couples TRBV19 to TRBJ1-1, with D possibly TRBD1 on 6 matching bases. The receptor was derived from a woman between 35 and 50 years old in good health. CDR3 protein: CASSDTGRMTEAFF. CDR3 nucleotide sequence: TGTGCCAGTAGTGACACAGGGAGGATGACTGAAGCTTTCTTT.